This T cell receptor beta chain was observed in a study of cytomegalovirus exposure and HLA in healthy donors. Whole-study context: The 550 to 700 first-cohort repertoires and the 95 to 150 validation repertoires shared the same platform, a later analysis reported. Broader study findings: It was reportedly the case that the classifier diagnosed cytomegalovirus status with high specificity and sensitivity.

V gave up 4 bases and J gave up 6 bases; unmatched junction bases: 9. Germline V gene data show CDR1 as SSHAT and CDR2 as FNYEAQ (reference sequence). The CDR3 covers 15 residues. With regard to this clone: Its antigen is as yet unknown.

Separate from the 666-subject first cohort, the roughly 120-subject validation cohort was the one that the donors belonged to. Produced via immunoSEQ multiplex PCR; TCRdb's table is partial and in-frame only. The table lists hundreds of thousands of clones, more than 75% of them singletons. The TCR was taken from a man in his late teens or twenties in good health and CMV-seropositive. Material: PBMCs. The chain has TRBV7-7 and TRBJ2-1; 7 nucleotides align to TRBD1. DNA of the CDR3: TGTGCCAGCAGCTCCGGGACAGCCCTAGGCAATGAGCAGTTCTTC. Translation: CASSSGTALGNEQFF.